This T cell receptor (beta chain) was sequenced during a study of T cells in Graves' hyperthyroidism and ophthalmopathy. Exclusions: uncontrolled infection, other autoimmune disease, pregnancy, lactation. Each 10 ml fresh peripheral blood draw supplied the PBMCs. V lost 5 bases and J lost 0, with 9 bases in between. The CDR3 runs to 14 residues. Germline loops: CDR1 KGHSH, CDR2 LQKENI. Using RNA transcripts as the source, TCR beta CDR3 regions were amplified. First-round RT-PCR with HTBI primers amplified the TCR CDR3 region. A single record per CDR3 protein comes from TCRdb applying MiXCR to the multiplex PCR reads. The table lists approximately 570,000 distinct CDR3 sequences, about 20% of them singletons.

Specimen: blood. The TCR comes from a man in his forties or fifties with Graves' ophthalmopathy. V usage is TRBV18 and J usage is TRBJ2-3; TRBD2 might be the D (5 bases). The CDR3 sequence is CASSGSSSTDTQYF. DNA of the CDR3: TGTGCCAGCTCAGGGAGCTCGAGCACAGATACGCAGTATTTT.